The 3 T cell receptor beta chains presented below share a single source sample, sequenced in a study of tumor-infiltrating lymphocytes in primary liver carcinoma. Making TCR beta cDNA involved around 520 ng total RNA and a constant-region primer. It was through three nested multiplex PCR rounds of slightly modified ARM-PCR that TCR beta libraries arose. It was with TRBV1-TRBV30 forward primers and a C-beta reverse primer that the first two PCR rounds were run, at roughly 10 cycles each. MiXCR was run by TCRdb on the multiplex PCR reads, yielding one entry per CDR3 protein. In the table there are roughly 70,000 distinct CDR3 sequences, around 64% of which are singletons. Total RNA and DNA came together from roughly 20-30 mg of bulk tissue without cell sorting. Input material: liver tumor tissue from sampling region 4. Specified subset: tumor region T4, right-lateral pole. These receptor sequences come from a man aged 40-49 years with primary liver carcinoma and hepatitis B virus infection.

This clonotype was found a few times. The genes are TRBV4-1 and TRBJ2-2; no definite D call. Germline V gene sequence: CDR1 MGHRA, CDR2 YSYEKL. CDR3 length: 15 residues. The ends were cut back, 0 bases at V and 9 bases at J, with 14 bases in the middle. CDR3 residues: CASSQDLSSAWELFF. DNA of the CDR3: TGCGCCAGCAGCCAAGATTTAAGCAGTGCGTGGGAGCTGTTTTTT.

A word on this clonotype: The CDR3 does not end in the conserved phenylalanine or tryptophan, so this is likely a read error. The chain has TRBV12-3 or TRBV12-4 and TRBJ2-7; D unresolved. The CDR3 length is 11 residues. Trimming cost V 10 bases and J 7 bases, with 14 bases left between them. Here the CDR3 reads CANSLGAEQYL. Here the CDR3 DNA reads TGTGCCAACTCCCTCGGCGCAGAGCAGTACCTC.

This clonotype showed up just a few times. J is TRBJ2-5 and V is TRBV6-6, with TRBD2 matching over 8 bases. V gave up 2 bases and J gave up 2 bases; unmatched junction bases: 4. The CDR3 is 15 amino acids. Germline V CDR1 and CDR2: MNHNY, SVGAGI (reference sequence). This chain's CDR3 is CASSYASSGQETQYF. CDR3 DNA sequence: TGTGCCAGCAGTTACGCGTCTAGCGGGCAAGAGACCCAGTACTTC.